This TCR beta chain was sequenced in a study of beta chain features in type 1 diabetes. Expressed TCRB transcripts got sequenced, as all isolated RNA was reverse transcribed. Sequencing was performed with immunoSEQ multiplex PCR; in TCRdb, only in-frame clones are kept and a portion is missing. Of more than 300,000 clones listed, approximately 16% are singletons. Trimming cost V 6 bases and J 2 bases, with 22 bases left between them. This CDR3 spans 17 amino acids. The germline CDR1 and CDR2 sequences are LGHNA and YNFKEQ. The sample consisted of naive CD4+ T cells from blood. This chain uses TRBV4-2 with TRBJ2-5, with D possibly TRBD1 on 7 matching bases. This clonotype originated in a woman between 18 and 30 years old in good health. CDR3 coding DNA: TGTGCCAGCAGTCCCGCCCTTGGAGGGGGCGGACAAGAGACCCAGTACTTC. Its translation is CASSPALGGGGQETQYF.